This TCR beta chain was sequenced in a study of cytomegalovirus exposure and HLA in healthy donors. Study results and limitations: A few chains linked to CMV were shown in vitro to be specific for CMV antigens. Later on, a genetic analysis was performed. It linked a missense variant in DCLRE1C with V- and J-gene trimming of TCR beta. The study carried out a later analysis of TCR beta sequences. It associated some 18,000 of them with specific HLA alleles at a false discovery rate of 0.05. Cytomegalovirus association was listed for about 170 TCR beta chains.

To note about this clone: Its matching antigen is unknown.

60 Vbeta and 13 Jbeta primers were used in PCR. Only in-frame clones appear in the TCRdb table, and some are missing; sequencing was by immunoSEQ multiplex PCR. This table has 30,000 to 35,000 clones, around 83% appearing once. The CDR3 consists of 14 residues. Trimming stripped 5 bases from V and 1 base from J, with 11 bases between. CDR1 and CDR2 from the germline V gene are SGHTA and FQGNSA. This sequence was found in a woman under 30 in good health and CMV-seronegative. This chain connects TRBV7-2 to TRBJ2-5; tentative D call: TRBD2 (5 bases). Sample: PBMCs. The CDR3 sequence is CASSRSGIQETQYF. The DNA of the CDR3 is TGTGCCAGCAGCCGCTCCGGGATCCAAGAGACCCAGTACTTC. Complete variable domain (other parts from reference TRBV7-2 and TRBJ2-5): GAGVSQSPSNKVTEKGKDVELRCDPISGHTALYWYRQSLGQGLEFLIYFQGNSAPDKSGLPSDRFSAERTGGSVSTLTIQRTQQEDSAVYLCASSRSGIQETQYFGPGTRLLVL.